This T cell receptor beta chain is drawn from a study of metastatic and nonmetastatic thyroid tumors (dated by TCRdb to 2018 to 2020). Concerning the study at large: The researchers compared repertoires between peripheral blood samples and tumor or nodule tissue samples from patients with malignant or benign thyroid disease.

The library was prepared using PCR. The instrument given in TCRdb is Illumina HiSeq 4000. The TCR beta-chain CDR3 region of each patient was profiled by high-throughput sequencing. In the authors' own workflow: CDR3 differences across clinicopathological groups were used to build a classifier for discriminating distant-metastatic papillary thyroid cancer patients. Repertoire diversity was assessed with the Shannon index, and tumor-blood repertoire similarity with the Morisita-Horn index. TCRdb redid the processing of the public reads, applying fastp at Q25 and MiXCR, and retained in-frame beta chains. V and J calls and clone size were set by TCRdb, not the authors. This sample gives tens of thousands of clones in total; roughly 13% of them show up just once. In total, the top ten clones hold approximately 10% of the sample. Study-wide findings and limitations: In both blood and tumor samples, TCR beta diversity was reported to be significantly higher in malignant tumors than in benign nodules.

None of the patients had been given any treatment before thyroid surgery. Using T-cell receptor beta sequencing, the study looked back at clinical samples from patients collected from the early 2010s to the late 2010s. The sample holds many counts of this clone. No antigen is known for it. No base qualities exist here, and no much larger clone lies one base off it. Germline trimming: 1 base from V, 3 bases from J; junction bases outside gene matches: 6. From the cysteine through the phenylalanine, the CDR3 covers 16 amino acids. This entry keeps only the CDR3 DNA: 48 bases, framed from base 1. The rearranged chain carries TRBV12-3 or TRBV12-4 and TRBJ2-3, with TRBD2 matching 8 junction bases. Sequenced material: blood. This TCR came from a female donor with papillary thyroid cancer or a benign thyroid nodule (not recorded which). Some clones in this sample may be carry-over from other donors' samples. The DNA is TGTGCCAGCAGTTTAGTTACGACTAGCGCGACAGATACGCAGTATTTT. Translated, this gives CASSLVTTSATDTQYF.